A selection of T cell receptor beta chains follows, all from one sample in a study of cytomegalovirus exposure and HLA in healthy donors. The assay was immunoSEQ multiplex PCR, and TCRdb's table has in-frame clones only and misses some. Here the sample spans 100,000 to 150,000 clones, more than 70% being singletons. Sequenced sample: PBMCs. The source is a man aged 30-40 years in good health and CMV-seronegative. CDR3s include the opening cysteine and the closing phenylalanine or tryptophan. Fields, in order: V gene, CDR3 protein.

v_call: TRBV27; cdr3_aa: CASSSLGEAYGYTF
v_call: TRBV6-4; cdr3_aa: CASSDSAENTEAFF
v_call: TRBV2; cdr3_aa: CASRGSGGVEQYF
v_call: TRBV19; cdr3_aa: CASSITASGGKEQYF
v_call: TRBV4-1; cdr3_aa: CASSQEAGHSNQPQHF
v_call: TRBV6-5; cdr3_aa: CASSPMTGGDEKLFF
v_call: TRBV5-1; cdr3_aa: CATSSGSNTEAFF
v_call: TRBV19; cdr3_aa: CASQIAGRYNEQFF
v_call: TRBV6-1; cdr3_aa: CASSVRQGLYEQYF
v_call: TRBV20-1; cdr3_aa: CSASPKETQYF
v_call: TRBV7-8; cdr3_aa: CASSLALGQSYEQYF
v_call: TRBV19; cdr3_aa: CASSEQGRNYEQYF
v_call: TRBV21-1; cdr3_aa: CASKRTSSNYGYTF
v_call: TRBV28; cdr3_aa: CASSSLAGGTDTQYF
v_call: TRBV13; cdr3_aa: CASSRAGVLNNEQFF
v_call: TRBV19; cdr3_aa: CASSILKGTGASPLHF
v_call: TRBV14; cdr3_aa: CASSQEQFEAFF
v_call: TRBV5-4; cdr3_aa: CASSFPGYEQYF
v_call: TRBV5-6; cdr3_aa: CASSQGRRGWGEQFF
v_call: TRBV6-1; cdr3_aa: CASSGRHRSYEQYF
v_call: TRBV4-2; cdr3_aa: CASSQSPTEAFF
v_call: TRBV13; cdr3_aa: CASRLGQGRTDTQYF
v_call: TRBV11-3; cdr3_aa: CASSLGQGETQYF
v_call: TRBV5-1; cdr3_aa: CASSATGVSTDTQYF
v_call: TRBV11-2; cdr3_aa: CASSSRGSGGVGMDTQYF
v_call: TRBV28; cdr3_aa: CASSSLTGGLVFGQPQHF
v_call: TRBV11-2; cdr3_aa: CASKAGGETQYF
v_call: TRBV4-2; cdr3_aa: CASSQRAQLAGGTDTQYF
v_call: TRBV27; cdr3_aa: CASSFGADRANSPLHF
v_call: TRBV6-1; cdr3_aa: CASTPRPDSGYTF
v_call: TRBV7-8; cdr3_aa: CASSLALIGGAFYPNTEAFF
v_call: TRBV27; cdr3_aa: CASSLFGGVSYNSPLHF
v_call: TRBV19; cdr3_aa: CASDARQVNTEAFF
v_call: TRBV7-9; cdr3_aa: CASSILDRERSYEQYF
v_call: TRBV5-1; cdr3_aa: CASSLSGQNHSPLHF
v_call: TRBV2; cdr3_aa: CASSEGTSPYNEQFF
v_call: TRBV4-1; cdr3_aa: CASSQPRTLLNYGYTF
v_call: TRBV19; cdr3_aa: CASSTGFNEQYF
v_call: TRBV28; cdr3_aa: CASIGGDYGNTIYF
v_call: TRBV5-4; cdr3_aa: CASSPLGGFTDTQYF
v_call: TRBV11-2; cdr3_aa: CASSPRGGLNTGELFF
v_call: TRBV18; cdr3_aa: CASSGLALQETQYF
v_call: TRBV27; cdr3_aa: CASRDLQGAVGYTF
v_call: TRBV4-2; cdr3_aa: CASSQVSPLADSPLHF
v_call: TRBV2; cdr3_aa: CASSSAGAAQYF
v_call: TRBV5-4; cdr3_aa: CASSYSGGAGETQYF
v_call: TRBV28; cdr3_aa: CASILGVAGGRADTQYF
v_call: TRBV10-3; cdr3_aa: CAISGQGLGEAFF
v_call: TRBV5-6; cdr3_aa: CASSLYLGQVSYEQYF
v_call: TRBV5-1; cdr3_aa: CASINLSGGPETQYF
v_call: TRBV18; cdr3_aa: CASSPKQGLEETQYF